The TCR beta chain described here comes from a study of blood T cell repertoires in COVID-19. On the study more broadly: Donors in the United States, Italy and Spain gave samples during acute or convalescent COVID-19. Nucleic acid was either cDNA or gDNA, and it came from T cells, B-cell-depleted T cells, or PBMCs.

V was cut by 5 bases and J by 0 bases, with 5 bases left in between. This CDR3 contains 13 residues. Looked up from germline, CDR1 is LGHDT and CDR2 is YNNKEL (reference sequence). Per the authors' pipeline: By means of reference gene primer amplification, nucleated cell counts were estimated. Here immunoSEQ multiplex PCR was the method, and the copy in TCRdb shows in-frame clones only, minus some. That table furnishes V, J and clone size, whereas the DNA furnished D and trimming. The table shows about 210,000 clones, with approximately 86% occurring only once. The chain links TRBV3-1 (or the pseudogene TRBV3-2) to TRBJ1-5; D not resolved. Specimen: peripheral blood. This clonotype was obtained from a man between 60 and 70 years old with acute or convalescent COVID-19. CDR3 bases: TGTGCCAGCAGCTATAATAGCAATCAGCCCCAGCATTTT. As protein: CASSYNSNQPQHF.